Reported below is one TCR beta chain. CDR1 is MDHEN and CDR2 is SYDVKM in the germline V gene. V trimming: 1 base; J trimming: 4 bases; junction bases outside the gene matches: 6. The CDR3 loop spans 15 amino acids. The sample originates from a study of control samples from healthy donors and cancer patients. Some clones are missing from TCRdb's copy, which holds only in-frame ones; the method was immunoSEQ multiplex PCR. The sample lists 160,000 or so clones, approximately 96% occurring once. Sequences were obtained from blood. The chain couples TRBV28 to TRBJ2-5; 7 bases agree with TRBD1. The sequence derives from a woman aged 25 to 39 in good health. The CDR3: CASSLFPGGLETQYF. In nucleotides, the CDR3 is TGTGCCAGCAGTTTATTTCCAGGGGGTTTAGAGACCCAGTACTTC.